A selection of T cell receptor beta chains follows, all from one sample in a study of blood T cell repertoires in COVID-19. The table came from immunoSEQ multiplex PCR; TCRdb's copy has only in-frame clones and leaves some out. The repertoire has tens of thousands of clones, 75% to 85% of them found once; the top ten carry 10% to 15%. Sequenced input: peripheral blood. Every receptor here comes from a human donor in a cohort sampled during active COVID-19. CDR3s include the opening cysteine and the closing phenylalanine or tryptophan. Fields, in order: J gene, D gene, CDR3 length, clone size, V gene, CDR3 DNA, CDR3 protein. The D gene is left open where the match is weak. Size tells how often a clone was seen (once, few, many) or the class of an expanded clone, and some rows leave it out.

J: TRBJ2-4
D: TRBD2
length: 13
size: few
V: TRBV28
DNA: TGTGCCAGCAGTCGGGCGGGAGTGAGCATTCAGTACTTC
CDR3: CASSRAGVSIQYF

J: TRBJ1-5
D: .
length: 15
size: once
V: TRBV4-3
DNA: TGCGCCAGCAGCCAAGGAACTGATAGCAATCAGCCCCAGCATTTT
CDR3: CASSQGTDSNQPQHF

J: TRBJ1-2
D: TRBD1
length: 16
size: few
V: TRBV7-9
DNA: TGTGCCAGCAGCTTAGATGTCGGACAGGGGGCGAGCGGCTACACCTTC
CDR3: CASSLDVGQGASGYTF

J: TRBJ2-7
D: TRBD1
length: 15
size: .
V: TRBV7-9
DNA: TGTGCCAGCAGCGCGCGGGACAGGGGGTCCTACGAGCAGTACTTC
CDR3: CASSARDRGSYEQYF

J: TRBJ2-3
D: .
length: 14
size: .
V: TRBV19
DNA: TGTGCCAGTAGTATAGCTCCGATCGAGGATACGCAGTATTTT
CDR3: CASSIAPIEDTQYF

J: TRBJ2-1
D: TRBD2
length: 18
size: .
V: TRBV5-1
DNA: TGCGCCAGCAGCTTGGGTGTGGGGCGGGGGAGCTCCTACAATGAGCAGTTCTTC
CDR3: CASSLGVGRGSSYNEQFF

J: TRBJ2-5
D: TRBD1
length: 15
size: once
V: TRBV11-2
DNA: TGTGCCAGCAGCCAATGGACAGGGTTCGGCGAGACCCAGTACTTC
CDR3: CASSQWTGFGETQYF

J: TRBJ1-2
D: TRBD1
length: 13
size: .
V: TRBV28
DNA: TGTGCCAGCAGCATACAGGGGGCTGGTGGCTACACCTTC
CDR3: CASSIQGAGGYTF

J: TRBJ2-1
D: TRBD1
length: 14
size: few
V: TRBV5-1
DNA: TGCGCCAGCAGCATGGGACAGGGCAACAATGAGCAGTTCTTC
CDR3: CASSMGQGNNEQFF

J: TRBJ2-1
D: TRBD2
length: 17
size: .
V: TRBV5-1
DNA: TGCGCCAGCAGCCTAGGGACTAGCGGGAGGGCCAGGGGTGAGCAGTTCTTC
CDR3: CASSLGTSGRARGEQFF

J: TRBJ1-2
D: .
length: 14
size: .
V: TRBV7-2
DNA: TGTGCCAGCAGCTTAGATCCAGGGCCCTATGGCTACACCTTC
CDR3: CASSLDPGPYGYTF

J: TRBJ1-1
D: .
length: 12
size: .
V: TRBV12-3/TRBV12-4
DNA: TGTGCCAGCACTGTGGGACTGGGGAGAGCTTTCTTT
CDR3: CASTVGLGRAFF

J: TRBJ2-3
D: TRBD2
length: 17
size: few
V: TRBV5-4
DNA: TGTGCCAGCAGCTATAAGACTAGCGGGGTCCTCACAGATACGCAGTATTTT
CDR3: CASSYKTSGVLTDTQYF

J: TRBJ2-7
D: .
length: 13
size: .
V: TRBV6-5
DNA: TGTGCCAGCAGTTACTCGCGGGGTCCCGAGCAGTACTTC
CDR3: CASSYSRGPEQYF

J: TRBJ2-2
D: TRBD2
length: 19
size: .
V: TRBV18
DNA: TGTGCCAGCTCACCGTCCTGGCTAGCGGGAGTAATGAACACCGGGGAGCTGTTTTTT
CDR3: CASSPSWLAGVMNTGELFF

J: TRBJ2-3
D: TRBD2
length: 13
size: .
V: TRBV4-2
DNA: TGTGCCAGCAGCGGACTAGGAACAGATACGCAGTATTTT
CDR3: CASSGLGTDTQYF

J: TRBJ1-5
D: .
length: 13
size: .
V: TRBV10-3
DNA: TGTGCCATCAGTGAGTCGAGGAATCAGCCCCAGCATTTT
CDR3: CAISESRNQPQHF

J: TRBJ2-5
D: TRBD1
length: 15
size: few
V: TRBV5-6
DNA: TGTGCCAGCAGCAGGACAGGGTTGGGGGCAGAGACCCAGTACTTC
CDR3: CASSRTGLGAETQYF

J: TRBJ1-3
D: .
length: 16
size: .
V: TRBV7-6
DNA: TGTGCCAGCAGCTTAGGGCATCAGAACTCTGGAAACACCATATATTTT
CDR3: CASSLGHQNSGNTIYF

J: TRBJ2-1
D: .
length: 14
size: few
V: TRBV9
DNA: TGTGCCAGCAGCGTATACCCCGGTAGGGGTGAGCAGTTCTTC
CDR3: CASSVYPGRGEQFF

J: TRBJ2-7
D: TRBD2
length: 16
size: .
V: TRBV25-1
DNA: TGTGCCAGCAGGGGAGGGCCCAACTGGGGAACCTACGAGCAGTACTTC
CDR3: CASRGGPNWGTYEQYF

J: TRBJ2-3
D: TRBD2
length: 16
size: .
V: TRBV7-6
DNA: TGTGCCAGCAGCTTAGAGCCAGCGGGGACGACAGATACGCAGTATTTT
CDR3: CASSLEPAGTTDTQYF

J: TRBJ2-2
D: .
length: 16
size: .
V: TRBV18
DNA: TGTGCCAGCTCACCACGTTGGCCAGGGGACACCGGGGAGCTGTTTTTT
CDR3: CASSPRWPGDTGELFF

J: TRBJ1-2
D: .
length: 14
size: .
V: TRBV7-2
DNA: TGTGCCAGCAGCTTAGCGGCAGGGCCTTATGGCTACACCTTC
CDR3: CASSLAAGPYGYTF

J: TRBJ1-1
D: .
length: 14
size: .
V: TRBV30
DNA: TGTGCCTGGAGTGTACCAGGAATGAACACTGAAGCTTTCTTT
CDR3: CAWSVPGMNTEAFF

J: TRBJ1-2
D: TRBD1
length: 14
size: once
V: TRBV29-1
DNA: TGCAGCGTTTTGAGGGACAGACAGGGTAGCGGCTACACCTTC
CDR3: CSVLRDRQGSGYTF

J: TRBJ2-1
D: TRBD2
length: 15
size: once
V: TRBV11-3
DNA: TGTGCCAGCAGCTTCGGGGGGGGAGCGGCCAATGAGCAGTTCTTC
CDR3: CASSFGGGAANEQFF

J: TRBJ1-5
D: .
length: 14
size: .
V: TRBV28
DNA: TGTGCCAGCAGTGCCAACAGGGATAATCAGCCCCAGCATTTT
CDR3: CASSANRDNQPQHF

J: TRBJ2-7
D: .
length: 14
size: .
V: TRBV6-2/TRBV6-3
DNA: TGTGCCAGCAGTTACTCGAGAGGAAGCAACGAGCAGTACTTC
CDR3: CASSYSRGSNEQYF

J: TRBJ2-5
D: .
length: 13
size: once
V: TRBV30
DNA: TGTGCCTGGAGTGTCGGGGAACTTGAGACCCAGTACTTC
CDR3: CAWSVGELETQYF

J: TRBJ2-7
D: .
length: 12
size: .
V: TRBV7-9
DNA: TGTGCCACCGTGGAGGGACCCTACGAGCAGTACTTC
CDR3: CATVEGPYEQYF

J: TRBJ2-3
D: TRBD2
length: 16
size: .
V: TRBV9
DNA: TGTGCCAGCAGCCACGGGACTAGCGGGAGAGCAGATACGCAGTATTTT
CDR3: CASSHGTSGRADTQYF

J: TRBJ2-7
D: .
length: 15
size: .
V: TRBV5-8
DNA: TGTGCGTCCCCGATTGGCTCTACAGGGACCTACGAGCAGTACTTC
CDR3: CASPIGSTGTYEQYF

J: TRBJ1-4
D: .
length: 12
size: few
V: TRBV28
DNA: TGTGCCACCGGGGGTTCTGGTGAAAAACTGTTTTTT
CDR3: CATGGSGEKLFF